These 22 T cell receptor beta chains originate from one sample sequenced in a study of low-dose radiotherapy and immunotherapy resistance in tumors. As to time point: after trial treatment. This sample's treatment: LDRT plus nivolumab, ipilimumab, low-dose cyclophosphamide and aspirin (RACIN trial). TRAV- and TRBV-specific primers were used for first-strand cDNA, which covered alpha and beta chains. TCRs were amplified for 15 to 25 PCR cycles with a constant-region primer and V-primer adapter. TCRdb recomputed calls from the reads with MiXCR, one row per CDR3 protein. The sample yields some 100,000 distinct CDR3 sequences, 20% to 25% seen once. The material was PBMCs, obtained after low-dose radiotherapy plus immunotherapy. These receptors were collected from a female donor with ovarian cancer.

The rearrangement joins TRBV11-3 to TRBJ2-3; possible D gene TRBD2, 5 bases. Germline lookup yields CDR1 SGHNT and CDR2 YENEEA. Trimming left V 5 bases short and J 5 bases short, with 8 bases between. The CDR3 sequence is 12 residues long. The CDR3 DNA reads TGTGCCAGCAGCCCGGCGGGAGATACGCAGTATTTT. Amino acid sequence: CASSPAGDTQYF. Full variable domain (missing parts from reference TRBV11-3 and TRBJ2-3): EAGVVQSPRYKIIEKKQPVAFWCNPISGHNTLYWYLQNLGQGPELLIRYENEEAVDDSQLPKDRFSAERLKGVDSTLKIQPAELGDSAVYLCASSPAGDTQYFGPGTRLTVL.

The rearrangement uses TRBV6-2 or TRBV6-3 and TRBJ1-5; D may be TRBD1 (6 bases). The CDR3 contains 12 residues. CDR1 is MNHEY and CDR2 is SVGEGT in the germline V gene. V was trimmed by 7 bases and J by 2 bases, leaving 6 bases between them. CDR3 in amino acids: CASKGGNQPQHF. The CDR3 nucleotides read TGTGCCAGCAAGGGGGGCAATCAGCCCCAGCATTTT.

Concerning this clonotype itself: A single base separates this from a much larger clone, so it may be a read error. This chain connects TRBV12-3 or TRBV12-4 to TRBJ2-7; 7 nucleotides line up with TRBD1. V shed 6 bases and J 6 bases; nucleotides not matched to a gene: 14. The CDR3 totals 15 residues. CDR3 residues: CASSVVRRRGSEQYF. The CDR3 DNA is TGTGCCAGCAGCGTAGTCAGGCGCAGGGGGTCCGAGCAGTACTTC.

This clonotype was observed many times. V usage is TRBV7-2 and J usage is TRBJ2-7; 7 nucleotides agree with TRBD1. This CDR3 spans 15 amino acids. J was trimmed by 2 bases and V by 1 base; bases with no gene match: 5. Germline loops: CDR1 SGHTA, CDR2 FQGNSA. The CDR3 DNA reads as TGTGCCAGCAGCTTAGAGAGGGGACAGACCTACGAGCAGTACTTC. Protein sequence: CASSLERGQTYEQYF.

The sample holds many counts of this clonotype. The chain recombines TRBV4-2 with TRBJ2-3; tentative D call: TRBD1 (6 bases). The CDR3 spans 14 residues. With 4 bases removed from V and 4 bases from J, the gap between germline ends came to 12 bases. Germline CDR1 reads LGHNA; CDR2 reads YNFKEQ. CDR3 coding DNA: TGTGCCAGCAGCCTGGACAGAGGAGCAGATACGCAGTATTTT. Amino acid sequence: CASSLDRGADTQYF.

This clonotype was detected ten times or more. V is TRBV27 and J is TRBJ2-1; no firm D call. CDR1 is MNHEY and CDR2 is SMNVEV in the germline V gene (reference sequence). The CDR3 is 14 residues long. V shed 0 bases and J shed 9 bases, with 12 bases lying between them. The CDR3 DNA reads as TGTGCCAGCAGTTTATCCACAGCCCTCAGTGAGCAGTTCTTC. Residues: CASSLSTALSEQFF.

This clonotype was observed at least ten times. The rearrangement joins TRBV9 to TRBJ2-4; 12 bases agree with TRBD2. V was clipped by 5 bases and J by 4 bases; unmatched bases: 13. CDR1 SGDLS and CDR2 YYNGEE come from the germline V gene. The CDR3 extends over 18 amino acids. The CDR3 sequence: CASSPGLAGPGGKNIQYF. Here the CDR3 DNA reads TGTGCCAGCAGTCCAGGACTAGCGGGGCCAGGAGGGAAAAACATTCAGTACTTC.

This clonotype was seen ten or more times. The chain joins TRBV4-1 to TRBJ1-5, with D hard to call. V was trimmed by 1 base and J by 11 bases, leaving 12 bases between them. The CDR3 is 13 amino acids. In germline, CDR1 is MGHRA, CDR2 YSYEKL. The CDR3 nucleotides read TGCGCCAGCAGCCAAGGACCCGCCGGAGCCCAGCATTTT. Protein: CASSQGPAGAQHF.

There are many counts of this clonotype. The rearrangement joins TRBV20-1 to TRBJ2-5; D may be TRBD1 (6 bases). The V gene lost 6 bases and the J gene lost 4 bases, with 12 bases spanning the gap. The CDR3 sequence is 12 residues long. CDR1 DFQATT and CDR2 SNEGSKA come from the germline V gene (reference sequence). The CDR3 loop is CSAIGGGETQYF. CDR3 coding DNA: TGCAGTGCCATAGGGGGTGGAGAGACCCAGTACTTC.

Comments on this clonotype: A far larger clone is off by one base, so a read error is likely. The conserved final phenylalanine or tryptophan is absent from the CDR3, which likely points to a read error. This chain links TRBV5-3 with TRBJ2-3; the match to TRBD2 covers 14 bases. TRBV5-3 is identified as an open reading frame with a role that is uncertain. The CDR3 sequence is 18 residues long. The CDR3 DNA follows: TGTGCCAGCAGCTTTCCGCAGACTAGCGGGGGGGCACCTGATACGCAGTATCTT. It codes for CASSFPQTSGGAPDTQYL.

This clonotype was detected ten times or more. The CDR3 nucleotides are TGTGCCAGCAGCGAGACCCTAGGGGACGCGAACACCGGGGAGCTGTTTTTT. Translated: CASSETLGDANTGELFF. The chain uses TRBV9 and TRBJ2-2; either TRBD1 or TRBD2 may fit D (5 bases each). The V and J ends lost 3 bases and 0 bases respectively, with 15 bases between them. Germline CDR1 SGDLS, CDR2 YYNGEE. This CDR3 region has 17 residues.

This clonotype was picked up many times. This chain joins TRBV4-3 and TRBJ2-1, with 8 bases fitting TRBD2. The V and J ends lost 0 bases and 0 bases, in that order; junction bases with no gene match: 1. Per germline, CDR1 LGHNA and CDR2 YSLEER. The CDR3 runs to 16 residues. The CDR3, as DNA: TGCGCCAGCAGCCAAGACAGCGGGAGCTCCTACAATGAGCAGTTCTTC. Protein product: CASSQDSGSSYNEQFF.

As regards this clonotype: A much larger clone is a single base away; this may be a read error. J is TRBJ2-3 and V is TRBV4-1; D possibly uses TRBD1 or TRBD2 (5 bases each). Deletions cut 3 bases from V and 5 bases from J, with 15 bases between. CDR1 and CDR2 (germline): MGHRA, YSYEKL. The CDR3 runs 15 residues. DNA of the CDR3: TGCGCCAGCAGCCAGCTAGTGGGGGTCGGAGATACGCAGTATTTT. Translation gives CASSQLVGVGDTQYF.

About this clonotype itself: Because the CDR3 is missing its conserved closing phenylalanine or tryptophan, this is likely a read error. The chain recombines TRBV28 with TRBJ2-3; TRBD1 might be the D (6 bases). The V gene's germline CDR1 is MDHEN and CDR2 SYDVKM. This CDR3 spans 16 amino acids. V gave up 6 bases and J gave up 2 bases, with 18 bases separating them. CDR3 bases: TGTGCCAGCAGCCGTACCGGGACAAGGCCCACAGATACGCAGTATTAT. This encodes CASSRTGTRPTDTQYY.

This clonotype was detected ten times or more. One end of the junction varies from germline; a read error may be responsible. The rearrangement links TRBV5-3 to TRBJ2-2; D is perhaps TRBD2 (6 bases). TRBV5-3 is assigned to the ORF class and has an uncertain function. This CDR3 is built from 16 residues. The CDR3 loop reads CASSSGGRRDTGELFF. CDR3 nucleotides: TGTGCCAGCAGCTCTGGAGGGAGGAGGGACACCGGGGAGCTGTTTTTT.

This clonotype was found many times. The chain joins TRBV11-2 to TRBJ2-2; possibly TRBD2 for D (5 bases). V was pared by 5 bases and J by 6 bases, with 10 bases between. The length of the CDR3 is 13 residues. Germline V CDR1 and CDR2: SGHAT, FQNNGV. In nucleotides, the CDR3 is TGTGCCAGCAGCCCCTCCGGGGCCGGGGAGCTGTTTTTT. As protein: CASSPSGAGELFF.

This chain connects TRBV30 to TRBJ2-3, with 11 bases aligning to TRBD2. This CDR3 spans 15 amino acids. V lost 0 bases, J lost 4 bases, and 3 bases stayed unmatched. Per germline, CDR1 GTSNPN and CDR2 SVGIG (reference sequence). Written as DNA, the CDR3 is TGTGCCTGGAGTGTCATACTAGCGGGGGCAGATACGCAGTATTTT. This codes for CAWSVILAGADTQYF.

Many counts were recorded for this clonotype. This chain connects TRBV15 to TRBJ2-7; D is ambiguous. This CDR3 region has 13 residues. Trimming took 6 bases from V and 0 from J, leaving 9 bases between them. In germline, CDR1 is LNHNV, CDR2 YYDKDF (reference sequence). CDR3 residues: CATSIDGSYEQYF. CDR3 coding DNA: TGTGCCACCAGTATCGACGGCTCCTACGAGCAGTACTTC.

This clonotype was observed a handful of times. This may arise from a read error, as a much more abundant clone is one base away. This sequence joins TRBV28 and TRBJ2-2; D not certain. Germline V CDR1 and CDR2: MDHEN, SYDVKM. Trimming pared 5 bases from V and 9 bases from J, leaving 16 bases between. The CDR3 covers 14 residues. CDR3 bases: TGTGCCAGCAGTCTACTTTTTGAAAACAGGGAGCTGTTTTTT. Translation gives CASSLLFENRELFF.

The table lists this clonotype with many counts. The rearrangement uses TRBV6-2 or TRBV6-3 and TRBJ2-2; D remains unclear. The ends were cut back, 6 bases at V and 5 bases at J, with 7 bases in the middle. Germline V CDR1 and CDR2: MNHEY, SVGEGT. The CDR3 spans 12 residues. The CDR3, as DNA: TGTGCCAGCAGACGCCTGACCGGGGAGCTGTTTTTT. Translation: CASRRLTGELFF.

This clonotype came up many times. The chain employs TRBV14 and TRBJ2-7; perhaps TRBD2 as D (6 bases). V lost 4 bases, J lost 4 bases, and 8 bases lay in between. CDR1 is SGHDN, CDR2 FVKESK, per germline. This CDR3 is 12 amino acids long. CDR3 nucleotide sequence: TGTGCCAGCAGCCGCGGGATTTACGAGCAGTACTTC. Protein sequence: CASSRGIYEQYF.

This CDR3 is CASSQTGARGNYGYTF. CDR3 DNA sequence: TGTGCCAGCAGCCAGACAGGGGCGCGGGGTAACTATGGCTACACCTTC. The chain combines TRBV7-9 with TRBJ1-2, with TRBD1 identical over 8 bases. This CDR3 is built from 16 residues. Germline lookup yields CDR1 SEHNR and CDR2 FQNEAQ (reference sequence). J lost 1 base, V lost 5 bases, and 9 bases had no gene match.